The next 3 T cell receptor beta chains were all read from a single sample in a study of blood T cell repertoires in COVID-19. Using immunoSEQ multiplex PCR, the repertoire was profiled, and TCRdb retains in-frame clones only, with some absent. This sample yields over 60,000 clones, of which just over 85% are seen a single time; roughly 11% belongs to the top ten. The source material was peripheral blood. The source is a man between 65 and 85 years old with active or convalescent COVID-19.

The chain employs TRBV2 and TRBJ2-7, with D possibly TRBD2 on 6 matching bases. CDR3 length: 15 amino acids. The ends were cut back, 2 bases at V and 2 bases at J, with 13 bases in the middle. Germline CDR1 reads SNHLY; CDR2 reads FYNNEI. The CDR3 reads CASSEYGSGTYEQYF. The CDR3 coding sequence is TGTGCCAGCAGTGAATATGGTAGCGGAACCTACGAGCAGTACTTC.

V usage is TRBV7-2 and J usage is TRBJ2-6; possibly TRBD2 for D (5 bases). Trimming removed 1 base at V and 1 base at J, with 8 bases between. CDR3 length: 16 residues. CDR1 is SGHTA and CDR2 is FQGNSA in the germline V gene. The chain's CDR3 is CASSLGSGSGANVLTF. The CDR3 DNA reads TGTGCCAGCAGCTTAGGATCGGGGTCTGGGGCCAACGTCCTGACTTTC.

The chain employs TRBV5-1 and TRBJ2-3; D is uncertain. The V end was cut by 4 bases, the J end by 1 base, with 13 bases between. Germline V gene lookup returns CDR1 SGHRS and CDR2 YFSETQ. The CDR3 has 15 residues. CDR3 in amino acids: CASSLANLGTDTQYF. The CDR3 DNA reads TGCGCCAGCAGCCTCGCGAATTTGGGCACAGATACGCAGTATTTT. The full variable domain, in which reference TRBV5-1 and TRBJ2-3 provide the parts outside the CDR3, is KAGVTQTPRYLIKTRGQQVTLSCSPISGHRSVSWYQQTPGQGLQFLFEYFSETQRNKGNFPGRFSGRQFSNSRSEMNVSTLELGDSALYLCASSLANLGTDTQYFGPGTRLTVL.